The clone carrying this TCR beta chain was found a few times. Antigen: not known. These data are taken from a study of post-analysis software for immune sequencing data. Study-wide results and limits: Five TRBV segments appeared more often in patients than in controls, and TRBV5-6, TRBV5-1 and TRBV20-1 were among these. The study found significantly lower normalized Chao1 diversity in multiple sclerosis patients than in controls. F measure grouped same-batch samples tightly together.

CDR1 is MDHEN, CDR2 SYDVKM, per germline. The CDR3 length is 15 residues. V lost 2 bases, J lost 0 bases, and 8 bases lay in between. TCR beta cDNA libraries had unique molecular identifiers. Approximately 500,000 cDNA molecules were obtained from roughly 1.1 to 9.2 million T cells. TCRdb re-called the PCR reads through MiXCR, storing one row per CDR3 protein. The sample includes 350,000 to 450,000 distinct CDR3 sequences, around 33% of them seen just once. The sequenced sample consisted of blood. The receptor was isolated from a girl aged 5-17 years with multiple sclerosis. The gene calls are TRBV28 and TRBJ2-1; D possibly corresponds to TRBD2 (5 bases). The CDR3 bases are TGTGCCAGCAGTTTAGCGGGCCACTCCTACAATGAGCAGTTCTTC. Translating it yields CASSLAGHSYNEQFF.